These 18 T cell receptor beta chains were sequenced from one sample in a study of blood T cell dynamics during melanoma immunotherapy (dated by TCRdb to the early 2020s). Interpreted using the paper, the time point label stands for: week 3, after first cycle of checkpoint inhibitor. Receptors were amplified or captured by the immunoSEQ multiplex PCR assay. Held by TCRdb, this immuneACCESS table contains in-frame sequences only and omits some clones. Under half of the omission traces to an unresolved V gene where checked; the cause of the rest is unknown. The sample has about 11,000 clones on record, 80% of them singletons. The top ten clonotypes cover 20% to 25% of the sample. The sequencing used blood, collected from a patient treated with checkpoint blockade. The receptors come from a human donor with melanoma.

J is TRBJ1-2 and V is TRBV28, with TRBD1 as a possible D gene (6 bases). The length of the CDR3 is 13 residues. With 11 bases removed from V and 2 bases from J, the gap between germline ends came to 15 bases. Per germline, CDR1 MDHEN and CDR2 SYDVKM. CDR3 nucleotides: TGTGCCGGGGGGCAGGGGCTGAACTATGGCTACACCTTC. Translated: CAGGQGLNYGYTF.

The chain is built from TRBV5-1 and TRBJ2-1, with 9 bases that match TRBD1. The junction had 8 bases not matched to a gene; V was cut back by 4 bases and J by 0 bases. CDR1 is SGHRS and CDR2 is YFSETQ in the germline V gene. The CDR3 runs to 17 residues. DNA of the CDR3: TGCGCCAGCAGCCTAGGACAGGGGAAAAGCTCCTACAATGAGCAGTTCTTC. Translating it yields CASSLGQGKSSYNEQFF.

The V gene is TRBV7-9, the J gene TRBJ2-5, with 11 bases that match TRBD1. Germline-derived CDR1 and CDR2 are SEHNR and FQNEAQ (reference sequence). This CDR3 is built from 16 residues. J lost 4 bases, V lost 4 bases, and 8 bases had no gene match. Written as DNA, the CDR3 is TGTGCCAGCAGCTCGCCCTGGACAGGGGGCGGAGAGACCCAGTACTTC. Encoded protein: CASSSPWTGGGETQYF.

This clone was recorded only once. The rearrangement links TRBV7-2 to TRBJ2-5, with TRBD2 matching over 9 bases. The J call may be incorrect, as the DNA end agrees better with TRBJ2-7. The CDR3 loop spans 14 amino acids. Germline CDR1 SGHTA, CDR2 FQGNSA. The DNA of the CDR3 is TGTGCCAGCAGCTTCGCGGGAGGGCCGTACGAGCAGTACTTC. Encoded protein: CASSFAGGPYEQYF.

The gene calls are TRBV6-1 and TRBJ1-5; no clear D gene. Trimming cost V 7 bases and J 3 bases, with 10 bases left between them. CDR1 MNHNS and CDR2 SASEGT come from the germline V gene. This CDR3 contains 13 residues. CDR3 bases: TGTGCCAGCACCCACGGGTTCAATCAGCCCCAGCATTTT. Amino acids: CASTHGFNQPQHF.

The chain couples TRBV6-4 to TRBJ2-1, with TRBD2 as a possible D gene (7 bases). V was trimmed by 8 bases and J by 3 bases, leaving 17 bases between them. CDR1 and CDR2 (germline): MRHNA, SNTAGT. The CDR3 covers 15 residues. Here the CDR3 DNA reads TGTGCCAGCTCCCGCCGGGGGGACAACTACAATGAGCAGTTCTTC. It codes for CASSRRGDNYNEQFF.

This clone was seen just once. The rearrangement joins TRBV7-2 to TRBJ1-2, with D unresolved. Germline-derived CDR1 and CDR2 are SGHTA and FQGNSA. Between the trimmed V and J ends, which lost 0 bases and 7 bases, there was a span of 9 bases. The CDR3 totals 13 residues. CDR3 DNA: TGTGCCAGCAGCTTAGCTGATACCGCTGGCTACACCTTC. It is translated as CASSLADTAGYTF.

The genes are TRBV5-1 and TRBJ2-7; D is unclear. Deletions cut 2 bases from V and 0 bases from J, with 9 bases between. The germline CDR1 and CDR2 sequences are SGHRS and YFSETQ. There are 14 residues in the CDR3. In DNA, the CDR3 is TGCGCCAGCAGCTTTTCCCCCAGCTCCTACGAGCAGTACTTC. It encodes CASSFSPSSYEQYF.

This clone was detected only a few times. The chain carries TRBV9 and TRBJ2-4; D tentatively reads TRBD1 or TRBD2 (5 bases each). This CDR3 is 14 amino acids long. Trimming took 4 bases from V and 6 from J, leaving 14 bases between them. Germline CDR1 reads SGDLS; CDR2 reads YYNGEE. The chain's CDR3 is CASSPGTVSNIQYF. CDR3 DNA: TGTGCCAGCAGCCCAGGGACCGTCTCAAACATTCAGTACTTC.

On this clone itself: The identical CDR3 is also encoded by other nucleotide sequences in the sample. This chain uses TRBV7-2 with TRBJ2-7; 8 bases match TRBD2. Germline assignment: CDR1 SGHTA and CDR2 FQGNSA. Losses at the gene ends were 6 bases for V and 0 bases for J; bases not matched to a gene: 10. This CDR3 has 16 amino acids. CDR3 nucleotide sequence: TGTGCCAGCAGTTTGGACCTAGCGGGCGGCTCCTACGAGCAGTACTTC. This gives the protein CASSLDLAGGSYEQYF.

This sequence joins TRBV4-1 and TRBJ2-7; 9 bases are a match to TRBD1. Germline V gene sequence: CDR1 MGHRA, CDR2 YSYEKL. V was clipped by 1 base and J by 3 bases; unmatched bases: 1. This CDR3 comprises 14 residues. The CDR3 bases are TGCGCCAGCAGCCAAGGGGGACAGGGCTACGAGCAGTACTTC. Translated, it gives CASSQGGQGYEQYF.

The chain links TRBV28 to TRBJ2-2; D unresolved. CDR1 and CDR2 (germline): MDHEN, SYDVKM. The V end lost 4 bases, the J end lost 4 bases, and 10 bases lay between the germline ends. The CDR3 runs to 14 residues. Written as DNA, the CDR3 is TGTGCCAGCAGTTCTCCGGGCCCCACCGGGGAGCTGTTTTTT. Its translation is CASSSPGPTGELFF.

V is TRBV5-1 and J is TRBJ1-3; D may be TRBD1 (5 bases). CDR1 is SGHRS and CDR2 is YFSETQ in the germline V gene. V was cut by 3 bases and J by 0 bases, with 10 bases left in between. This CDR3 has 15 residues. The chain's CDR3 is CASSSGHTSGNTIYF. CDR3 in DNA: TGCGCCAGCAGCTCCGGACACACCTCTGGAAACACCATATATTTT.

The V call is TRBV21-1, the J call TRBJ2-7; the table names TRBD1, a call not compared with the DNA. TRBV21-1 is a recognized pseudogene. The CDR3 length is 17 residues. The CDR3 protein is CASSKALRDSPSYEQYF. The DNA for the CDR3 is TGTGCCAGCAGCAAAGCGTTAAGGGACAGCCCTTCCTACGAGCAGTACTTC.

The chain uses TRBV28 and TRBJ1-1; 8 nucleotides match TRBD1. Per germline, CDR1 MDHEN and CDR2 SYDVKM. J lost 4 bases, V lost 5 bases, and 6 bases had no gene match. This CDR3 comprises 14 residues. DNA of the CDR3: TGTGCCAGCAGTCCCCCGACAGGGGTCACTGAAGCTTTCTTT. Translation: CASSPPTGVTEAFF. Full variable domain (missing parts from reference TRBV28 and TRBJ1-1): DVKVTQSSRYLVKRTGEKVFLECVQDMDHENMFWYRQDPGLGLRLIYFSYDVKMKEKGDIPEGYSVSREKKERFSLILESASTNQTSMYLCASSPPTGVTEAFFGQGTRLTVV.

The chain recombines TRBV18 with TRBJ1-5; 7 nucleotides line up with TRBD1. The ends lost 4 bases at V and 2 bases at J; junction bases unmatched: 8. The CDR3 is 16 amino acids. CDR1 and CDR2 (germline): KGHSH, LQKENI. In DNA, the CDR3 is TGTGCCAGCTCACTCACGACAGGGTTGGGCAATCAGCCCCAGCATTTT. Translating it yields CASSLTTGLGNQPQHF.

The chain has TRBV6-1 and TRBJ1-4; possibly TRBD1 for D (6 bases). The V gene lost 6 bases and the J gene lost 7 bases, with 15 bases spanning the gap. There are 14 residues in the CDR3. CDR1 is MNHNS, CDR2 SASEGT, per germline. The CDR3 DNA reads as TGTGCCAGCAGGGTGGGGGGGGCAGGTGAAAAACTGTTTTTT. This codes for CASRVGGAGEKLFF.

The chain uses TRBV4-2 and TRBJ1-1, with 9 bases that match TRBD1. This CDR3 region has 15 residues. Germline V gives CDR1 LGHNA, CDR2 YNFKEQ. After removal of 1 base from V and 6 bases from J, the junction contained 6 bases not matched to a gene. CDR3 bases: TGTGCCAGCAGCCAAGTAGGACAGGGGCGGGCTGAAGCTTTCTTT. Residues: CASSQVGQGRAEAFF.